This T cell receptor beta chain was captured in a study of shared clonotypes between healthy human individuals. Methods used by the authors: ImmunoSEQ yielded junction-only sequences lacking quality scores, so filtering differed. Measured with immunoSEQ multiplex PCR; TCRdb has only the in-frame clones, and not every one. V, J and clone size were drawn from that table, and D and trimming were deduced from the DNA. This table has about 2.4 million clones, over 85% appearing once. Trimming took 4 bases from V and 7 from J; bases not matched to a gene: 7. Germline lookup yields CDR1 SGHRS and CDR2 YFSETQ. This CDR3 spans 15 amino acids.

Sequences were obtained from naive CD4+ T cells from PBMCs. As for subset: CD45RA+ positively selected. The sequence was obtained from a man between 18 and 35 years old in good health. Some clones in this sample may be carry-over from other donors' samples. This chain uses TRBV5-1 with TRBJ1-6; 8 bases are shared with TRBD1. The CDR3 DNA is TGCGCCAGCAGCCCACGGACAGGGCTAAATTCACCCCTCCACTTT. Its translation is CASSPRTGLNSPLHF.